One and the same sample provided the 16 T cell receptor beta chains below, sequenced in a study of OX40 agonist ivuxolimab in advanced cancers. Some clones are missing from TCRdb's copy, which holds only in-frame ones; the method was immunoSEQ multiplex PCR. The sample contains over 65,000 clones, 75% to 90% of which appear only once. The sequencing used CD4+ or CD8+ T cells sorted from blood, collected in a trial of the OX40 agonist ivuxolimab. The source of these receptors is an adult with an advanced solid tumor such as melanoma, head and neck, liver or kidney cancer.

CDR3 residues: CASSPNDLYGYTF. Here the CDR3 DNA reads TGTGCCAGCAGCCCTAATGACCTCTATGGCTACACCTTC. This rearrangement joins TRBV6-5 to TRBJ1-2; D is ambiguous. The V end lost 6 bases, the J end lost 4 bases, and 12 bases lay between the germline ends. Germline V gene data show CDR1 as MNHEY and CDR2 as SVGAGI. The CDR3 extends over 13 amino acids.

V is TRBV5-1 and J is TRBJ1-6; no firm D call. Germline V gene lookup returns CDR1 SGHRS and CDR2 YFSETQ. This CDR3 is built from 14 residues. V was trimmed by 0 bases and J by 9 bases, leaving 10 bases between them. DNA of the CDR3: TGCGCCAGCAGCTTGGGGGAGAACCTTTCACCCCTCCACTTT. This codes for CASSLGENLSPLHF.

The chain combines TRBV28 with TRBJ1-2; D might be TRBD1 (5 bases). In germline, CDR1 is MDHEN, CDR2 SYDVKM. V was trimmed by 6 bases and J by 4 bases, leaving 18 bases between them. The CDR3 consists of 15 residues. CDR3 in DNA: TGTGCCAGCAGCCATAACGCCCTGGACACCTATGGCTACACCTTC. Protein sequence: CASSHNALDTYGYTF.

The chain couples TRBV6-5 to TRBJ2-1, with 7 bases aligning to TRBD1. Germline CDR1 MNHEY, CDR2 SVGAGI. The CDR3 sequence is 15 residues long. Trimming removed 8 bases from V and 4 bases from J; junction bases left unmatched: 11. CDR3 coding DNA: TGTGCCAGCGCAAGGGGGCGGGTTCTATACAATGAGCAGTTCTTC. Translation: CASARGRVLYNEQFF.

The chain recombines TRBV19 with TRBJ2-7; TRBD2 agrees at 8 bases. CDR1 is LNHDA and CDR2 is SQIVND in the germline V gene (reference sequence). The CDR3 runs 14 residues. Trimming took 9 bases from V and 4 from J; bases not matched to a gene: 11. The DNA for the CDR3 is TGTGCCAGCTCGGGGGGGCCAGGCAAGTACGAGCAGTACTTC. This encodes CASSGGPGKYEQYF.

V usage is TRBV7-2 and J usage is TRBJ1-5; a possible D gene is TRBD1 (5 bases). The CDR3 is 16 residues long. The germline V gene has CDR1 SGHTA and CDR2 FQGNSA. The germline V and J ends were trimmed by 1 base and 0 bases, with 10 bases remaining between them. The CDR3 reads CASSLVHGHSNQPQHF. For the CDR3, the DNA is TGTGCCAGCAGCTTAGTGCATGGACATAGCAATCAGCCCCAGCATTTT.

The chain is built from TRBV2 and TRBJ2-1; 11 nucleotides agree with TRBD2. After removal of 6 bases from V and 7 bases from J, the junction contained 11 bases not matched to a gene. The CDR3 runs to 16 residues. The germline V gene has CDR1 SNHLY and CDR2 FYNNEI. CDR3: CASRIRLAGTFNEQFF. CDR3 DNA sequence: TGTGCCAGCAGAATTAGACTAGCGGGAACCTTTAATGAGCAGTTCTTC.

The chain recombines TRBV4-2 with TRBJ2-2; D is uncertain. CDR3 length: 15 amino acids. The V end was cut by 0 bases, the J end by 4 bases, with 9 bases between. CDR1 and CDR2 from the germline V gene are LGHNA and YNFKEQ. The DNA of the CDR3 is TGTGCCAGCAGCCAAGACGGCTACCTCACCGGGGAGCTGTTTTTT. Residues: CASSQDGYLTGELFF.

The chain recombines TRBV18 with TRBJ2-7, with D unclear. Between the trimmed V and J ends, which lost 2 bases and 5 bases, there was a span of 16 bases. Germline V gene lookup returns CDR1 KGHSH and CDR2 LQKENI. This CDR3 spans 15 amino acids. The CDR3 here is CASSPVPPGTNEQYF. For the CDR3, the DNA is TGTGCCAGCTCACCAGTCCCTCCGGGTACCAACGAGCAGTACTTC.

Here the CDR3 reads CASSFEGSSYEQYF. The CDR3 bases are TGTGCCAGCAGCTTCGAGGGCTCCTCCTACGAGCAGTACTTC. The chain employs TRBV11-1 and TRBJ2-7; weak D call: TRBD2 (5 bases). The germline CDR1 and CDR2 sequences are SGHAT and FQDESV (reference sequence). The CDR3 length is 14 residues. Trimming pared 3 bases from V and 0 bases from J, leaving 9 bases between.

V is TRBV6-1 and J is TRBJ2-7; no clear D. CDR3 length: 14 residues. Germline V gene lookup returns CDR1 MNHNS and CDR2 SASEGT. Trimming removed 1 base from V and 2 bases from J, with 9 bases in between. In DNA, the CDR3 is TGTGCCAGCAGTGAAGGGCGGCGACCCTACGAGCAGTACTTC. Translated: CASSEGRRPYEQYF.

This clone was recorded a few times. The chain links TRBV6-1 to TRBJ1-6; D unclear. With 10 bases removed from V and 11 bases from J, the gap between germline ends came to 9 bases. CDR3 length equals 10 residues. Per germline, CDR1 MNHNS and CDR2 SASEGT. CDR3: CATSRAPLHF. The CDR3 DNA follows: TGTGCCACCTCCCGGGCACCCCTCCACTTT.

V and J are TRBV6-6 and TRBJ2-1; TRBD1 might be the D (6 bases). The germline CDR1 and CDR2 sequences are MNHNY and SVGAGI (reference sequence). The CDR3 has 15 amino acids. V shed 0 bases and J shed 3 bases, with 9 bases lying between them. CDR3 DNA: TGTGCCAGCAGTTACTCGAAAGGGGGCTACAATGAGCAGTTCTTC. This translates into CASSYSKGGYNEQFF.

This clone was recorded once. This chain joins TRBV6-6 and TRBJ1-2; no reliable D call. The germline CDR1 and CDR2 sequences are MNHNY and SVGAGI (reference sequence). The CDR3 is 15 residues long. V lost 4 bases and J lost 1, with 13 bases in between. DNA of the CDR3: TGTGCCAGCAGTTCTGCATCAAGCATTAACTATGGCTACACCTTC. Protein product: CASSSASSINYGYTF.

The CDR3 reads CASSPGLEYNEQFF. CDR3 sequence (DNA): TGTGCCAGCTCACCGGGACTAGAGTACAATGAGCAGTTCTTC. V usage is TRBV18 and J usage is TRBJ2-1; 8 bases fit TRBD2. This CDR3 comprises 14 residues. Germline V gene lookup returns CDR1 KGHSH and CDR2 LQKENI. V shed 3 bases, J shed 4 bases, and the junction held 2 bases outside the gene matches.

The V gene is TRBV4-3, the J gene TRBJ2-2; the match to TRBD1 covers 7 bases. The CDR3 has 17 residues. The germline V gene encodes CDR1 LGHNA and CDR2 YSLEER. V lost 3 bases, J lost 1 base, and 8 bases stayed unmatched. The CDR3 DNA is TGCGCCAGCAGCCACAAACCGGGACAGAAGAACACCGGGGAGCTGTTTTTT. Residues: CASSHKPGQKNTGELFF.